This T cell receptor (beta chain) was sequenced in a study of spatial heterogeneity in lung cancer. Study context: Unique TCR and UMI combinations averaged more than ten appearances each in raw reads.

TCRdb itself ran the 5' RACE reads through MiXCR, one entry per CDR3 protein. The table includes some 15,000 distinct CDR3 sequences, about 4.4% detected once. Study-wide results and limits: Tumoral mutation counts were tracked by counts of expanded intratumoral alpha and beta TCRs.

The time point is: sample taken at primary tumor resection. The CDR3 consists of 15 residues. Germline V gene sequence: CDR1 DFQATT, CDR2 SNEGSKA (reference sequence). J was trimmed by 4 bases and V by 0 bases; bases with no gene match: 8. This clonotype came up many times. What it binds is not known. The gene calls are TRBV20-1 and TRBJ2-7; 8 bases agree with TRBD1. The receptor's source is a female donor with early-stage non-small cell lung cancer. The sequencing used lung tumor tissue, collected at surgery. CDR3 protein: CSARDGTRGHYEQYF. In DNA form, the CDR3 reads TGCAGTGCTAGAGATGGTACCAGGGGGCATTACGAGCAGTACTTC.